Included here is one T cell receptor beta chain sequence, with context. What this receptor recognizes is not known. Base quality data are lacking; no much larger clone is found one base away. The sample originates from a study of blood T cell repertoires in COVID-19 (TCRdb year 2020). Notes on the research overall: Samples from collaborators originated in the United States, Italy and Spain and spanned both the acute and convalescent phases of COVID-19. Subjects who had been exposed to COVID-19, were actively infected with it, or had recovered from it provided the deeply sampled blood TCRbeta repertoires that made up the dataset. Where available, HLA class I and class II types were obtained from metadata supplied by the sample provider rather than from assay-based typing. The samples were drawn from the first 160 participants of the ongoing ImmuneRACE study and from 1,254 subjects provided by 6 global collaborators. The material from the prospective study consisted of cDNA or gDNA derived from T cells, B-cell-depleted T cells, or PBMCs. A freely available public database, intended as a resource for researchers studying the immune response to SARS-CoV-2, is where the repertoires were released. The sample metadata nearly always contained a de-identified subject ID, COVID-19 status, age in years and sex.

TCRbeta CDR3 regions were amplified from genomic DNA using the immunoSEQ Assay, a bias-controlled multiplex PCR. The authors' analysis ran thus. Within the assay, amplification of reference gene primers was used to estimate how many nucleated cells each sample contained. To quantify the absolute abundance of each unique TCRbeta CDR3 rearrangement, sequence reads were collapsed and filtered. For each sample, productive Simpson clonality was calculated as the square root of Simpson's diversity index across productive rearrangements. The table was pulled from immuneACCESS by TCRdb, which kept in-frame rearrangements only. Such tables lose some clones; where checked, under half of the loss comes from unresolved V genes, and the rest has no known cause. The V and J calls and clone size come from that table; D and trimming were worked out from the DNA. For this sample there are around 95,000 clones; around four fifths appear just once. The ten most abundant clones make up less than 35% of the sample.

Summary of the overall study and its limitations: Clinical and demographic metadata were provided uncurated, with the amount varying by source and participant.

Collaborating institutions collected whole blood in K2EDTA tubes following their own protocols. For TCRbeta analysis, collaborators shipped samples as frozen whole blood, isolated PBMCs, or DNA extracted from either of those sample types. Sequenced sample: peripheral blood. This clonotype originated in an older man with active or convalescent COVID-19.

The DNA sequence follows: TGTGCCAGCGCCCGAGGGGTGGGAGGGATTGGCGATACGCAGTATTTT. Its protein product is CASARGVGGIGDTQYF. The rearrangement joined TRBV2 to TRBJ2-3, and 7 bases in between align with TRBD2. There are 16 amino acids in the CDR3, from cysteine to phenylalanine inclusive. The only DNA kept is the CDR3, 48 bases in frame from the first base. Via the germline V gene, CDR1 is SNHLY and CDR2 FYNNEI. Compared with germline, V lacks 8 bases and J lacks 6 bases; bases without a gene match: 17. When the CDR3 is completed using the reference TRBV2 and TRBJ2-3 genes on either side, the full variable domain is EPEVTQTPSHQVTQMGQEVILRCVPISNHLYFYWYRQILGQKVEFLVSFYNNEISEKSEIFDDQFSVERPDGSNFTLKIRSTKLEDSAMYFCASARGVGGIGDTQYFGPGTRLTVL.